Presented here are 8 T cell receptor beta chains from one specimen sequenced in a study of cytomegalovirus exposure and HLA in healthy donors. The primer mix had 60 Vbeta and 13 Jbeta primers. Assay used: immunoSEQ multiplex PCR; TCRdb lists only in-frame clones, some missing. This sample contains tens of thousands of clones. Sequenced input: PBMCs. The receptor source for this set is a man aged 60 to 69 in good health and CMV-seropositive.

The rearrangement links TRBV6-6 to TRBJ2-7, with TRBD1 matching over 8 bases. Germline V gene sequence: CDR1 MNHNY, CDR2 SVGAGI (reference sequence). V was clipped by 7 bases and J by 4 bases; unmatched bases: 6. The CDR3 is made up of 13 amino acids. CDR3 amino acids: CASKAGGGYEQYF. CDR3 DNA sequence: TGTGCCAGCAAGGCAGGGGGCGGGTACGAGCAGTACTTC.

The V and J genes are TRBV29-1 and TRBJ1-2, with TRBD1 matching over 12 bases. V dropped 6 bases and J dropped 7; count of bases not matched to a gene: 12. The CDR3 has 15 amino acids. From germline, CDR1 is SQVTM and CDR2 ANQGSEA. The CDR3 DNA is TGCAGCGTAACCGGGACAGGGGGCCAGGATGGTGGCTACACCTTC. Translating gives CSVTGTGGQDGGYTF.

The V and J genes are TRBV4-1 and TRBJ2-6, with D maybe TRBD1 (6 bases). This CDR3 is built from 18 residues. Trimming removed 2 bases at V and 2 bases at J, with 16 bases between. Germline V lookup: CDR1 MGHRA, CDR2 YSYEKL. The CDR3 bases are TGCGCCAGCAGCCAACCGGGACAACGGCGGGCTGGGGCCAACGTCCTGACTTTC. It codes for CASSQPGQRRAGANVLTF.

The chain is built from TRBV15 and TRBJ2-1, with D tentatively TRBD1 (7 bases). This CDR3 is 18 amino acids long. The germline V gene has CDR1 LNHNV and CDR2 YYDKDF (reference sequence). V gave up 1 base and J gave up 4 bases, with 20 bases separating them. CDR3 sequence (DNA): TGTGCCACCAGCAGAGCGTCGTCGGGGGCAGGGGGTTACAATGAGCAGTTCTTC. Amino acid sequence: CATSRASSGAGGYNEQFF. Variable domain in full (rest from reference TRBV15 and TRBJ2-1): DAMVIQNPRYQVTQFGKPVTLSCSQTLNHNVMYWYQQKSSQAPKLLFHYYDKDFNNEADTPDNFQSRRPNTSFCFLDIRSPGLGDTAMYLCATSRASSGAGGYNEQFFGPGTRLTVL.

This rearrangement joins TRBV5-6 to TRBJ2-7; D is undetermined. The CDR3 loop spans 12 amino acids. The germline V gene has CDR1 SGHDT and CDR2 YYEEEE. The V end was cut by 1 base, the J end by 7 bases, with 9 bases between. CDR3 coding DNA: TGTGCCAGCAGCTTGTGGGCGCGAGAGCAGTACTTC. Encoded protein: CASSLWAREQYF.

This chain connects TRBV4-1 to TRBJ2-3, with a weak D call TRBD2 (8 bases). The CDR3 is 15 amino acids. Deletions cut 5 bases from V and 5 bases from J, with 17 bases between. Germline V gene sequence: CDR1 MGHRA, CDR2 YSYEKL. The CDR3 nucleotides are TGCGCCAGCAGCTCAGGGGGGCTAGCGGGAGATACGCAGTATTTT. Translated: CASSSGGLAGDTQYF.

The J gene is TRBJ1-5, the V gene TRBV6-1; 9 bases align to TRBD1. Germline CDR1 MNHNS, CDR2 SASEGT. The J segment lost 4 bases and the V segment lost 2 bases, leaving 3 bases of the junction unmatched. The CDR3 runs to 15 residues. The CDR3 DNA follows: TGTGCCAGCAGTGAATACGGGACAGGGAATCAGCCCCAGCATTTT. Translation gives CASSEYGTGNQPQHF.

This sequence joins TRBV19 and TRBJ1-4; the D is unclear. Trimming removed 5 bases from V and 4 bases from J, with 5 bases in between. The CDR3 runs to 12 residues. The V gene's germline CDR1 is LNHDA and CDR2 SQIVND (reference sequence). The DNA for the CDR3 is TGTGCCAGTAGTGCTAATAATGAAAAACTGTTTTTT. Encoded protein: CASSANNEKLFF.